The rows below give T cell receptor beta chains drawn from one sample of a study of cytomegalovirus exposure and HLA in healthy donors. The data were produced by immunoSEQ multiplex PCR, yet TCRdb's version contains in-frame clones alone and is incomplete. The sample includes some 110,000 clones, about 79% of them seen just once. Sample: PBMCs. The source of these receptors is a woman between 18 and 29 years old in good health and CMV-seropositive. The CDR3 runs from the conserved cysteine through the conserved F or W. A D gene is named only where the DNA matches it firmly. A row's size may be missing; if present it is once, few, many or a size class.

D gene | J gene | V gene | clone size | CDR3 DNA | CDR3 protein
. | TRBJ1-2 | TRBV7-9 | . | TGTGCCAGCAGCTTAGTGACAGCGACCTATGGCTACACCTTC | CASSLVTATYGYTF
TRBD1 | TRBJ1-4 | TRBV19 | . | TGTGCCAGTAGTACAACCGGGACAGCTAATGAAAAACTGTTTTTT | CASSTTGTANEKLFF
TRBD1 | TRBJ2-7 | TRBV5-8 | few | TGTGCCAGCAGCTTGACATACAGGGGGCAAAGTGGGGAGCAGTACTTC | CASSLTYRGQSGEQYF
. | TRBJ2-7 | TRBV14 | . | TGTGCCAGCAGCCAAGATACTGACAGCTACGAGCAGTACTTC | CASSQDTDSYEQYF
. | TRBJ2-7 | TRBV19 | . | TGTGCCAGTAGTATAGATGGCTTCTACGAGCAGTACTTC | CASSIDGFYEQYF
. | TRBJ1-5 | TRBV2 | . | TGTGCCAGCAGGCGGGGGGGACATCAGCCCCAGCATTTT | CASRRGGHQPQHF
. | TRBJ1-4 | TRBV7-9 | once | TGTTCCAGCAGCCATGAGGTCTATGAAAAACTGTTTTTT | CSSSHEVYEKLFF
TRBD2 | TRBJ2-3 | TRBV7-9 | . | TGTGCCAGCAGCTTAAGTCTAGCGGGACTATACACAGATACGCAGTATTTT | CASSLSLAGLYTDTQYF
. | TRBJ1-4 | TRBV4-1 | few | TGCGCCAGCAGCGCCCTATCGCCCGAACTGTTTTTT | CASSALSPELFF
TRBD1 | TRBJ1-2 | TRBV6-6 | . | TGTGCCAGCAGCCCCCAGGGGGAGCGCAGCTACACCTTC | CASSPQGERSYTF
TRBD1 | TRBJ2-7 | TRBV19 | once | TGTGCCAGTGGACAGGGAACGGGCGAGCAGTACTTC | CASGQGTGEQYF
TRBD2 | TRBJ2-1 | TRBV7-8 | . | TGTGCCAGCAGCTTAGCGCGACTAGCGGGAGGGTCCTACAATGAGCAGTTCTTC | CASSLARLAGGSYNEQFF
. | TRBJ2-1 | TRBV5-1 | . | TGCGCCAGCAGCTTGGACAGTTCCGGTGAGCAGTTCTTC | CASSLDSSGEQFF
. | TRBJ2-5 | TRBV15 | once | TGTGCCACCAGCAGAGACAGTCTGGAGACCCAGTACTTC | CATSRDSLETQYF
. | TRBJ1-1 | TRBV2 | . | TGTGCCAGCAGCGGACAGAGGAACACTGAAGCTTTCTTT | CASSGQRNTEAFF
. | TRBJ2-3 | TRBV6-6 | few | TGTGCCAGCAGCCGACAGTCAGATACGCAGTATTTT | CASSRQSDTQYF
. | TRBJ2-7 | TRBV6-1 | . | TGTGCCAGCAGTGAAAGTGGTGGGCCAGGCTACGAGCAGTACTTC | CASSESGGPGYEQYF
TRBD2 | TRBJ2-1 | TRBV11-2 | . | TGTGCCAGCAGCTTAGAGCCTAGCGGGAGGACTGAGCAGTTCTTC | CASSLEPSGRTEQFF
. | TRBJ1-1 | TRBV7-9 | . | TGTGCCAGCAGCTTACATTCATGGGTGAGCGGCCCCACTGAAGCTTTCTTT | CASSLHSWVSGPTEAFF
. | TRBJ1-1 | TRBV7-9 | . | TGTGCCAGCAGCAAGGGAGGCACTGAAGCTTTCTTT | CASSKGGTEAFF
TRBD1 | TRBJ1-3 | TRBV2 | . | TGTGCCACTTGGGACAGGGCTTTCTCTGGAAACACCATATATTTT | CATWDRAFSGNTIYF
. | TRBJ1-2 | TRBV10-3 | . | TGTGCCATCAGTGAGTTAGAAGATACCTACACCTTC | CAISELEDTYTF
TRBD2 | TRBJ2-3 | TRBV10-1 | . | TGCGCCAGCAGCCAGGGAGGGGCTTATGAAGATACGCAGTATTTT | CASSQGGAYEDTQYF
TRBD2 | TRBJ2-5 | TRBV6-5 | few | TGTGCCAGCAGTTACTCGATGCGGGAGAAAGAGACCCAGTACTTC | CASSYSMREKETQYF
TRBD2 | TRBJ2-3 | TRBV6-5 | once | TGTGCCAGCAGTCGGACTAGCGGGAGAGGAGATACGCAGTATTTT | CASSRTSGRGDTQYF
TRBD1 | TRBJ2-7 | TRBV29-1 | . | TGCAGCGTCGCGACAGGGTCCTACGAGCAGTACTTC | CSVATGSYEQYF
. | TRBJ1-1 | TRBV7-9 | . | TGTGCCAGCAGCTTAGGGGGGGTCAGGACTGAAGCTTTCTTT | CASSLGGVRTEAFF
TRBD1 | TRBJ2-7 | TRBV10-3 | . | TGTGCCATCAGTGAAGGGACAGCCGGCTACGAGCAGTACTTC | CAISEGTAGYEQYF
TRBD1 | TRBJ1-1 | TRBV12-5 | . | TGTGCTAGTGGTCGGGACAGCCTAAAAGCTTTCTTT | CASGRDSLKAFF
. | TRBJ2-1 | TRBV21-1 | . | TGTGCCAGCAGATTGGAGGAGCGGGAGGCCTCCAATGAGCAGTTCTTC | CASRLEEREASNEQFF
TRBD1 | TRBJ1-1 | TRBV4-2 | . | TGTGCCAGACAACTACAGGGGTCCAACACTGAAGCTTTCTTT | CARQLQGSNTEAFF
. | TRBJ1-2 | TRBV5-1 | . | TGCGCCAGCAGCTTGGGGGAGGACTATGGCTACACCTTC | CASSLGEDYGYTF
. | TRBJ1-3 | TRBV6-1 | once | TGTGCCAGCAGTGACCTTACAGGGCCTCCTGGAAACACCATATATTTT | CASSDLTGPPGNTIYF
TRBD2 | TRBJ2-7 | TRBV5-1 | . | TGCGCCAGCAGCTTGCCCTTACTAGCGGGAGGGTCGTACGAGCAGTACTTC | CASSLPLLAGGSYEQYF
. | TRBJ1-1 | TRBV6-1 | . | TGTGCCAGCAACCAGCGGGGGCTAGGCACTGAAGCTTTCTTT | CASNQRGLGTEAFF
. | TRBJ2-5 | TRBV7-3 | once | TGTGCCAGCAGCATGGGACTCGAAGAGACCCAGTACTTC | CASSMGLEETQYF
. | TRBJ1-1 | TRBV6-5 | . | TGTGCCAGCAGTTACGGTAGGGAGACTGAAGCTTTCTTT | CASSYGRETEAFF
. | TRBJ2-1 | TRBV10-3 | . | TGTGCCATCAGTGAATCCAGGGGCGACAATGAGCAGTTCTTC | CAISESRGDNEQFF
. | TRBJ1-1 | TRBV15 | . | TGTGCCACCAGCAGAGATCCGGGCCCAGGGACTGAAGCTTTCTTT | CATSRDPGPGTEAFF
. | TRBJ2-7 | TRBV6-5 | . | TGTGCCAGCAGTGTCAGCGGCCAAACCTACGAGCAGTACTTC | CASSVSGQTYEQYF
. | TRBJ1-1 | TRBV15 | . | TGTGCCACCAGCAGAGAGCGGATCACTGAAGCTTTCTTT | CATSRERITEAFF
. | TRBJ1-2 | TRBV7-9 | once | TGTGCCAGCAGCTTAGCATACAGAGCATATGGCTACACCTTC | CASSLAYRAYGYTF
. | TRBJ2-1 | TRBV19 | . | TGTGCCAGTAGTATTTTGGGGGGAGAAAGCTCCTACAATGAGCAGTTCTTC | CASSILGGESSYNEQFF
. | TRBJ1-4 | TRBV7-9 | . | TGTGCCGGGAGGGGAGTAGGAGAAAAACTGTTTTTT | CAGRGVGEKLFF
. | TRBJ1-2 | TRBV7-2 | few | TGTGCCAGCAGCCCCCGCCCCACAGGCACCTATGGCTACACCTTC | CASSPRPTGTYGYTF
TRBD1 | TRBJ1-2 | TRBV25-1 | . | TGTGCCAGCAGTGCGGGACAGGGGTCGGACTATGGCTACACCTTC | CASSAGQGSDYGYTF
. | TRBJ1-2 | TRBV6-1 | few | TGTGCCGTTCGACAGCAAGACTATGGCTACACCTTC | CAVRQQDYGYTF
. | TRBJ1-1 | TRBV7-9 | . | TGTGCCAGCAGCCCCACAGGTTCCACGAACACTGAAGCTTTCTTT | CASSPTGSTNTEAFF
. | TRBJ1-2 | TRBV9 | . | TGTGCCAGCAGTTCAGATGTTAGAGGGACTATTGATGGCTACACCTTC | CASSSDVRGTIDGYTF
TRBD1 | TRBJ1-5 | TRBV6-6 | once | TGTGCCAGCACCCCGGGACAGAGAAGCAATCAGCCCCAGCATTTT | CASTPGQRSNQPQHF
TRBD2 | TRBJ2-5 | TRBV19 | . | TGTGCCAGTAGTACCTCTGCCACTAGCGGGGAACAAGAGACCCAGTACTTC | CASSTSATSGEQETQYF